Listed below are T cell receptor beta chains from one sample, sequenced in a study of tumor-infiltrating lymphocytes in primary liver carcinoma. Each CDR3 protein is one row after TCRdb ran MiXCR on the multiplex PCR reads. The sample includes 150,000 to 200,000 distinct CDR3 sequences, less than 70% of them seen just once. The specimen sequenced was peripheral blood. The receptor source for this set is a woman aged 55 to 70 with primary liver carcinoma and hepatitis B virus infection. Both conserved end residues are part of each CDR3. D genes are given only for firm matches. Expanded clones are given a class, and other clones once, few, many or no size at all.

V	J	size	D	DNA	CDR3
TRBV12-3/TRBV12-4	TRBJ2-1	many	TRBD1	TGTGCCAGCAGTTTTTTGTCAGGGGGTCTGCATGAGCAGTTCTTC	CASSFLSGGLHEQFF
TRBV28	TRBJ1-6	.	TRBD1	TGTGCCAGCAGTCCCGGGACAGCTGATAATTCACCCCTCCACTTT	CASSPGTADNSPLHF
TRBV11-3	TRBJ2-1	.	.	TGTGCCAGTAGCCCGAGGGCTCGATCCTCCTACAATGAGGAGTTCTTC	CASSPRARSSYNEEFF
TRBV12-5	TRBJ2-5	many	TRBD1	TGTGCTAGTGGTCCCCCACAGGGGGCCCCGCAAGAGACCCAGTACTTC	CASGPPQGAPQETQYF
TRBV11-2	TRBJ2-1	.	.	TGTGCCAGCAGCCTTTTAACCGGGGCTTACAATGAACAGTTCTTC	CASSLLTGAYNEQFF
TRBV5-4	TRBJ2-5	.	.	TGTGCCAGGATGAGGGCAGCGACTAGCGCAGGGGGAGAGACCCAGTACTTC	CARMRAATSAGGETQYF
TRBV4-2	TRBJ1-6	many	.	TGTGCCAGCAGCCAAGACCCGGGACACGGGAATTCACCCCTCCACTTT	CASSQDPGHGNSPLHF
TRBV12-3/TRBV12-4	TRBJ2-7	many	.	TGTGCCACCGGGACTTTCTACGAGCAGTACTTC	CATGTFYEQYF
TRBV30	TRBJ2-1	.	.	TGTGCCTTGAAGAAGAGCGATGAGCAGTTCTTC	CALKKSDEQFF
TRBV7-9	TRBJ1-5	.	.	TGTGCCAGCAGACACGTTTGGCCCCTTAACAATCAGCCCCAGCATTTT	CASRHVWPLNNQPQHF
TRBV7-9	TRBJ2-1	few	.	TGTGCCAGCAGCCCCCGGGGGCACTTCGACAATGAGCAGTTCTTC	CASSPRGHFDNEQFF
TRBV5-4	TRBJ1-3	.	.	TGTGCCTGCAGCCTAGGAAGCTCTGGAAACACCATATATTTT	CACSLGSSGNTIYF
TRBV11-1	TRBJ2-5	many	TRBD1	TGTGCCAGCAGCTCCTGGGACAGGGGTTTTGGATTACAAGAGACCCAGTACTTC	CASSSWDRGFGLQETQYF
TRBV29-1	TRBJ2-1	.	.	TGCAGCGCCACTTGGTGGGTAAGGTATGGGCAGTTCTTC	CSATWWVRYGQFF
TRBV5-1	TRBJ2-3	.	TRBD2	TGCGCCAGCAGCTTGTCCGATAGCGGGAGTGAGACGAATACCCAGTATTTT	CASSLSDSGSETNTQYF
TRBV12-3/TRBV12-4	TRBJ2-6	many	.	TGTGCCAGCAGTTTAGTTGGCGGGACGGGCGGGGCCAACGTCCTGACTTTC	CASSLVGGTGGANVLTF
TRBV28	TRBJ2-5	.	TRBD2	TGTGCCAGCAGGCGACTAGCGGGGGGACAAGAGACCCAGTACTTC	CASRRLAGGQETQYF